The source of this T cell receptor beta chain is a study of blood T cell repertoires in COVID-19. The ends were cut back, 7 bases at V and 0 bases at J, with 12 bases in the middle. The germline V gene encodes CDR1 ENHRY and CDR2 SYGVKD. The CDR3 runs to 14 residues. As processed by the authors: Amplification with reference gene primers provided the estimates of nucleated cell counts. Only in-frame clones appear in the TCRdb table, and some are missing; sequencing was by immunoSEQ multiplex PCR. The DNA was the basis for D and trimming; V, J and clone size are from that table. The sample has around 200,000 clones, around 82% seen once.

Specimen: peripheral blood. This TCR was recovered from a man in his forties or fifties with active or convalescent COVID-19. This chain connects TRBV10-3 to TRBJ1-1; D gene unclear. CDR3 sequence: CAIKATRLNTEAFF. CDR3 nucleotides: TGTGCCATCAAGGCAACCAGGTTGAACACTGAAGCTTTCTTT.